This TCR beta chain was identified in a study of T cell responses to AZD1222 COVID-19 vaccine. Study conclusions and caveats: None of the repertoires were sampled until the peak T cell response had passed.

Concerning this clone itself: No antigen is known for it.

CDR3 length equals 17 residues. V lost 0 bases, J lost 6 bases, and 22 bases lay in between. Germline V gene data show CDR1 as SGHNT and CDR2 as YYREEE (reference sequence). The data were produced by immunoSEQ multiplex PCR, yet TCRdb's version contains in-frame clones alone and is incomplete. The table shows 150,000 to 180,000 clones, with more than 85% occurring only once. The sample consisted of peripheral blood, taken after recovery from COVID-19. The chain joins TRBV5-4 to TRBJ2-7; D remains ambiguous. This clonotype was obtained from an adult who had recovered from COVID-19. The CDR3 DNA is TGTGCCAGCAGCTTGGACCGCCCGGGTAGGTCATGGTCCGAGCAGTACTTC. This sequence encodes CASSLDRPGRSWSEQYF.